This section outlines one T cell receptor beta chain sequence together with its context. Measured with immunoSEQ multiplex PCR; TCRdb has only the in-frame clones, and not every one. In the table there are roughly 99,000 clones, around 90% of which are singletons. Patients with a history of autoimmune disease or on systemic immunosuppression were excluded. This entry belongs to a study of OX40 agonist ivuxolimab in advanced cancers. About the research overall: Checkpoint inhibitors had been given previously to under 50% of patients.

The germline gives CDR1 LNHDA, CDR2 SQIVND (reference sequence). V was cut by 5 bases and J by 5 bases, with 13 bases left in between. There are 14 residues in the CDR3. V gene TRBV19 combines with J gene TRBJ1-5; D perhaps matches TRBD1 (5 bases). The sequence was obtained from an adult with an advanced solid tumor such as melanoma, head and neck, liver or kidney cancer. The starting material was CD4+ or CD8+ T cells sorted from blood, obtained in a trial of the OX40 agonist ivuxolimab. The CDR3 is CASSGDSGDQPQHF. The CDR3 DNA sequence: TGTGCCAGTAGTGGGGACTCGGGGGATCAGCCCCAGCATTTT.